What follows are 27 T cell receptor beta chains derived from one specimen sequenced in a study of PD-1 blockade in classical Hodgkin lymphoma (dated by TCRdb to about 2020). Sample time point, as interpreted from the label and publication: cycle 4 day 1 (C4D1), after 6 weeks of nivolumab. Every trial patient had relapsed after autologous stem cell transplantation, and cohorts A, B and C differed in prior brentuximab vedotin exposure. The library was produced with the immunoSEQ multiplex PCR assay. Held by TCRdb, this immuneACCESS table contains in-frame sequences only and omits some clones. Under half of the omission traces to an unresolved V gene where checked; the cause of the rest is unknown. Here the sample has about 39,000 clones; over 65% occur a single time. The top ten hold around 9.8% of the sample. The sequencing used peripheral blood mononuclear cells (PBMCs), collected before the fourth cycle of nivolumab. The receptors shown here come from a human donor with classical Hodgkin lymphoma.

The chain joins TRBV29-1 to TRBJ1-5; TRBD1 matches at 11 bases. This CDR3 spans 15 amino acids. Germline CDR1 SQVTM, CDR2 ANQGSEA. V shed 6 bases, J shed 2 bases, and the junction held 6 bases outside the gene matches. The CDR3 loop reads CSVGDRGLGNQPQHF. As DNA, the CDR3 is TGCAGCGTGGGGGACAGGGGGTTGGGCAATCAGCCCCAGCATTTT.

This chain connects TRBV4-3 to TRBJ1-4, with D possibly matching TRBD1 (5 bases). With 1 base removed from V and 5 bases from J, the gap between germline ends came to 8 bases. CDR3 length: 14 amino acids. Germline CDR1 LGHNA, CDR2 YSLEER. DNA for the CDR3: TGCGCCAGCAGCCAAGCAGGGTTAAATGAAAAACTGTTTTTT. This encodes CASSQAGLNEKLFF.

This chain connects TRBV19 to TRBJ2-1; the D call may be TRBD1 or TRBD2 (5 bases each). Trimming cost V 4 bases and J 3 bases, with 13 bases left between them. Germline lookup yields CDR1 LNHDA and CDR2 SQIVND (reference sequence). The CDR3 loop spans 15 amino acids. CDR3 in amino acids: CASSREGRNYNEQFF. As DNA, the CDR3 is TGTGCCAGTAGTAGAGAGGGACGGAACTACAATGAGCAGTTCTTC.

The chain joins TRBV19 to TRBJ1-4, with unresolved D. CDR1 and CDR2 from the germline V gene are LNHDA and SQIVND (reference sequence). The ends were cut back, 1 base at V and 6 bases at J, with 12 bases in the middle. The CDR3 loop spans 15 amino acids. CDR3 amino acids: CASSIGARFYEKLFF. CDR3 sequence (DNA): TGTGCCAGTAGTATAGGAGCCAGGTTTTATGAAAAACTGTTTTTT.

The rearrangement joins TRBV18 to TRBJ2-3; 11 bases agree with TRBD1. V gave up 6 bases and J gave up 5 bases; unmatched junction bases: 4. CDR3 size: 14 residues. Per the germline V gene, CDR1 is KGHSH and CDR2 is LQKENI. This chain's CDR3 is CASSGTGGGDTQYF. The CDR3 DNA reads TGTGCCAGCTCCGGGACAGGGGGTGGAGATACGCAGTATTTT.

This clone was seen more than once but under ten times. The chain is built from TRBV19 and TRBJ2-1; TRBD2 is a possible D gene (5 bases). CDR3 length: 13 residues. From germline, CDR1 is LNHDA and CDR2 SQIVND (reference sequence). Trimming removed 5 bases at V and 3 bases at J, with 8 bases between. The CDR3 protein is CASSYGGYNEQFF. The CDR3 DNA reads as TGTGCCAGTAGTTATGGAGGCTACAATGAGCAGTTCTTC.

This chain links TRBV4-3 with TRBJ2-1; 9 bases line up with TRBD2. The CDR3 has 16 residues. V was clipped by 0 bases and J by 6 bases; unmatched bases: 6. Germline values: CDR1 LGHNA, CDR2 YSLEER. The CDR3 region has the DNA TGCGCCAGCAGCCAAGATGGCGGGGGGGGAGTCAATGAGCAGTTCTTC. Amino acid sequence: CASSQDGGGGVNEQFF.

The gene calls are TRBV15 and TRBJ2-7; tentatively, D is TRBD2 (5 bases). Trimming removed 5 bases at V and 4 bases at J, with 12 bases between. This CDR3 has 13 residues. In germline, CDR1 is LNHNV, CDR2 YYDKDF (reference sequence). As DNA, the CDR3 is TGTGCCACCAGCGGAGGACCCCCTTACGAGCAGTACTTC. It codes for CATSGGPPYEQYF.

This chain joins TRBV2 and TRBJ1-3, with a possible D match to TRBD1 (6 bases). Germline lookup yields CDR1 SNHLY and CDR2 FYNNEI. Trimming removed 7 bases at V and 2 bases at J, with 12 bases between. The length of the CDR3 is 14 residues. CDR3 region: CASKERDTGNTIYF. CDR3 bases: TGTGCCAGCAAAGAAAGGGACACTGGAAACACCATATATTTT.

The rearrangement joins TRBV6-5 to TRBJ1-2; unclear D gene. Trimming cost V 6 bases and J 8 bases, with 16 bases left between them. CDR3 size: 13 residues. Germline assignment: CDR1 MNHEY and CDR2 SVGAGI. This CDR3 is CASRIFEGGGYTF. CDR3 DNA: TGTGCCAGCAGGATATTTGAAGGTGGCGGCTACACCTTC.

V and J are TRBV6-5 and TRBJ1-4, with unresolved D. Deletions cut 2 bases from V and 7 bases from J, with 17 bases between. Germline loops: CDR1 MNHEY, CDR2 SVGAGI. CDR3 length equals 16 residues. The CDR3 region is CASSYISGLGAEKLFF. The DNA of the CDR3 is TGTGCCAGCAGTTACATATCGGGGTTGGGAGCTGAAAAACTGTTTTTT.

V gene TRBV5-1 combines with J gene TRBJ2-1; 7 bases map to TRBD1. CDR1 and CDR2 from the germline V gene are SGHRS and YFSETQ. After removal of 2 bases from V and 0 bases from J, the junction contained 2 bases not matched to a gene. The CDR3 is made up of 15 amino acids. Written as DNA, the CDR3 is TGCGCCAGCAGCTTTACAGGGGACTCCTACAATGAGCAGTTCTTC. It codes for CASSFTGDSYNEQFF.

The rearrangement joins TRBV27 to TRBJ1-5, with TRBD1 matching 8 bases. J gave up 7 bases and V 3 bases, and 5 bases lay outside the gene matches. The CDR3 spans 14 residues. Germline CDR1 MNHEY, CDR2 SMNVEV (reference sequence). Written as DNA, the CDR3 is TGTGCCAGCAGTTTCCTCGACAGGGGACAGCCCCAGCATTTT. It encodes CASSFLDRGQPQHF.

The chain combines TRBV7-2 with TRBJ2-7; TRBD2 is a possible D gene (5 bases). The germline gives CDR1 SGHTA, CDR2 FQGNSA. This CDR3 has 13 amino acids. Trimming took 5 bases from V and 6 from J, leaving 14 bases between them. The CDR3 sequence: CASSPTVRGEQYF. For the CDR3, the DNA is TGTGCCAGCAGCCCTACGGTACGGGGCGAGCAGTACTTC. The full variable domain, its missing parts supplied by reference TRBV7-2 and TRBJ2-7, is GAGVSQSPSNKVTEKGKDVELRCDPISGHTALYWYRQSLGQGLEFLIYFQGNSAPDKSGLPSDRFSAERTGGSVSTLTIQRTQQEDSAVYLCASSPTVRGEQYFGPGTRLTVT.

The chain's CDR3 is CASSPGTGTDTQYF. The CDR3 DNA reads TGTGCCAGTAGTCCCGGGACAGGGACAGATACGCAGTATTTT. The V gene is TRBV19, the J gene TRBJ2-3; 9 nucleotides agree with TRBD1. V shed 5 bases and J 3 bases; nucleotides not matched to a gene: 3. Per the germline V gene, CDR1 is LNHDA and CDR2 is SQIVND (reference sequence). CDR3 length: 14 residues.

The chain recombines TRBV2 with TRBJ2-7; perhaps TRBD2 as D (7 bases). V shed 1 base and J shed 2 bases, with 9 bases lying between them. This CDR3 has 14 residues. Germline values: CDR1 SNHLY, CDR2 FYNNEI. The chain's CDR3 is CASSEVGGPYEQYF. CDR3 nucleotides: TGTGCCAGCAGTGAAGTCGGGGGGCCCTACGAGCAGTACTTC.

V is TRBV18 and J is TRBJ1-4, with 7 bases fitting TRBD1. The junction had 4 bases not matched to a gene; V was cut back by 3 bases and J by 0 bases. From germline, CDR1 is KGHSH and CDR2 LQKENI. This CDR3 region has 16 residues. Here the CDR3 reads CASSPTGTATNEKLFF. The CDR3 DNA is TGTGCCAGCTCACCGACCGGGACAGCAACTAATGAAAAACTGTTTTTT.

V usage is TRBV1 and J usage is TRBJ2-3; the table's D call of TRBD2 was not tested on the DNA. TRBV1 is a pseudogene. The CDR3 contains 16 residues. This CDR3 reads CTSSQVGGADTDTQYF. CDR3 nucleotide sequence: TGCACCAGCAGCCAAGTCGGGGGGGCGGACACAGATACGCAGTATTTT.

The chain recombines TRBV15 with TRBJ2-3; possibly TRBD1 or TRBD2 for D (6 bases each). CDR3 length: 14 residues. The germline V and J ends were trimmed by 0 bases and 6 bases, with 10 bases remaining between them. Germline lookup yields CDR1 LNHNV and CDR2 YYDKDF (reference sequence). The CDR3 DNA is TGTGCCACCAGCAGAGATATAGGGGGGGATACGCAGTATTTT. It yields the protein CATSRDIGGDTQYF.

The genes are TRBV10-3 and TRBJ1-2; TRBD1 agrees at 8 bases. The germline V gene has CDR1 ENHRY and CDR2 SYGVKD. The V and J ends lost 0 bases and 2 bases, in that order; junction bases with no gene match: 8. The CDR3 is 17 residues long. This chain's CDR3 is CAISESGTGGYNYGYTF. CDR3 coding DNA: TGTGCCATCAGTGAGTCCGGGACAGGAGGGTACAACTATGGCTACACCTTC.

The chain is built from TRBV9 and TRBJ2-3; 8 nucleotides align to TRBD2. From germline, CDR1 is SGDLS and CDR2 YYNGEE. The CDR3 totals 14 residues. After removal of 3 bases from V and 14 bases from J, the junction contained 14 bases not matched to a gene. The CDR3 loop reads CASSASLKTSERYF. Written as DNA, the CDR3 is TGTGCCAGCAGCGCCTCACTTAAGACTAGCGAAAGGTATTTT.

This clone was picked up one time. The chain recombines TRBV11-1 with TRBJ2-5; TRBD1 agrees at 7 bases. The J call may be faulty, since TRBJ2-7 better matches the DNA end. Germline CDR1 and CDR2: SGHAT and FQDESV (reference sequence). The CDR3 spans 17 residues. CDR3 bases: TGTGCCAGCAGCTTAGCGACCTGGGGACAGCAGTCCTACGAGCAGTACTTC. This translates into CASSLATWGQQSYEQYF.

This chain connects TRBV6-6 to TRBJ2-7; possible D gene TRBD1, 6 bases. Per germline, CDR1 MNHNY and CDR2 SVGAGI (reference sequence). Trimming removed 6 bases at V and 0 bases at J, with 18 bases between. This CDR3 region has 16 residues. The CDR3, as DNA: TGTGCCAGCAGCCCACCCCTCCGACAGGCCTCCTACGAGCAGTACTTC. This sequence encodes CASSPPLRQASYEQYF.

J is TRBJ2-5 and V is TRBV7-2, with 7 bases aligning to TRBD2. Trimming removed 5 bases from V and 10 bases from J; junction bases left unmatched: 10. This CDR3 has 13 amino acids. Germline-derived CDR1 and CDR2 are SGHTA and FQGNSA. The CDR3 loop is CASSPRVAGDQYF. Written as DNA, the CDR3 is TGTGCCAGCAGCCCCCGGGTAGCGGGCGACCAGTACTTC.

V and J are TRBV7-9 and TRBJ2-7; unclear D gene. The germline CDR1 and CDR2 sequences are SEHNR and FQNEAQ (reference sequence). Trimming pared 4 bases from V and 4 bases from J, leaving 5 bases between. This CDR3 is built from 11 residues. The CDR3 region has the DNA TGTGCCAGCAGCTCGATATACGAGCAGTACTTC. This translates into CASSSIYEQYF.

The chain employs TRBV9 and TRBJ2-3; D unresolved. This CDR3 has 13 amino acids. The V gene lost 0 bases and the J gene lost 4 bases, with 6 bases spanning the gap. The germline V gene has CDR1 SGDLS and CDR2 YYNGEE. DNA of the CDR3: TGTGCCAGCAGCGTAGGTCCCTCAGATACGCAGTATTTT. Translating gives CASSVGPSDTQYF.

The chain links TRBV9 to TRBJ2-7, with D possibly TRBD2 on 5 matching bases. The V end lost 4 bases, the J end lost 7 bases, and 24 bases lay between the germline ends. The CDR3 consists of 16 residues. Per germline, CDR1 SGDLS and CDR2 YYNGEE. The CDR3 DNA follows: TGTGCCAGCAGCCCCCGGGTCTTACTATCTACGGGGGAGCAGTACTTC. Amino acids: CASSPRVLLSTGEQYF.